These 23 T cell receptor beta chains were sequenced from one sample in a study of identical twins (dated by TCRdb to the mid-2010s). Libraries were constructed by 5' RACE. TCRdb lists the instrument as Illumina HiSeq 2000. TCRdb reworked the public reads: Q25 trimming with fastp, MiXCR clone assembly, productive beta chains retained. Rows are combined by CDR3 protein, so each entry shows the most common genes and DNA. The sample contains about 530,000 distinct CDR3 sequences, more than 20% of them found a single time. The ten largest clones represent approximately 0.5% of the sample. These same records also appear under a second study, on yellow fever vaccine responses in identical twins.

Sequencing was performed on CD4+ T cells sorted from blood. These receptors originate from a woman between 18 and 29 years old in good health.

This chain joins TRBV11-2 and TRBJ2-2; TRBD1 might be the D (6 bases). The CDR3 covers 18 residues. V was trimmed by 4 bases and J by 2 bases, leaving 20 bases between them. Germline values: CDR1 SGHAT, CDR2 FQNNGV. CDR3 DNA sequence: TGTGCCAGCAGCTCGAGGGACAAAAACAGACAAAACACCGGGGAGCTGTTTTTT. Protein product: CASSSRDKNRQNTGELFF.

This chain links TRBV19 with TRBJ2-7; 9 nucleotides line up with TRBD1. CDR1 is LNHDA, CDR2 SQIVND, per germline (reference sequence). Losses at the gene ends were 5 bases for V and 6 bases for J; bases not matched to a gene: 26. There are 20 residues in the CDR3. The CDR3: CASSFFTPGQGVAGVLEQYF. The CDR3 DNA sequence: TGTGCCAGTAGTTTCTTCACCCCGGGACAGGGTGTTGCGGGAGTCCTCGAGCAGTACTTC.

The chain joins TRBV6-1 to TRBJ2-1; D is uncertain. The CDR3 extends over 14 amino acids. V was clipped by 5 bases and J by 0 bases, with 8 bases between them. Germline V CDR1 and CDR2: MNHNS, SASEGT. The CDR3: CASSKGSSYNEQFF. As DNA, the CDR3 is TGTGCCAGCAGTAAGGGCAGCTCCTACAATGAGCAGTTCTTC.

This clonotype came up a few times. The chain has TRBV4-1 and TRBJ2-1; 7 bases fit TRBD2. Losses at the gene ends were 0 bases for V and 7 bases for J; bases not matched to a gene: 9. This CDR3 is built from 16 residues. CDR1 and CDR2 (germline): MGHRA, YSYEKL. The DNA of the CDR3 is TGCGCCAGCAGCCAAGATAGGCAGCGGGGAGAAAATGAGCAGTTCTTC. Translation: CASSQDRQRGENEQFF.

The chain combines TRBV21-1 with TRBJ2-7; the DNA was not compared with TRBD2, the D call given in the table. TRBV21-1 is a pseudogene segment. There are 20 residues in the CDR3. CDR3 amino acids: CASSQEKGELGTSDSYEQYF. CDR3 coding DNA: TGTGCCAGCAGCCAAGAAAAGGGGGAGCTCGGGACTAGCGATTCCTACGAGCAGTACTTC.

This clonotype turned up a few times. The rearrangement joins TRBV29-1 to TRBJ2-3; maybe TRBD1 (6 bases). Germline V gives CDR1 SQVTM, CDR2 ANQGSEA. CDR3 size: 14 residues. With 6 bases removed from V and 3 bases from J, the gap between germline ends came to 16 bases. CDR3 loop: CSVLRARGTDTQYF. Here the CDR3 DNA reads TGCAGCGTCCTCCGGGCCAGGGGAACAGATACGCAGTATTTT.

The chain joins TRBV10-2 to TRBJ2-7; TRBD2 agrees at 10 bases. The CDR3 length is 13 residues. V shed 7 bases and J 0 bases; nucleotides not matched to a gene: 0. Germline V gives CDR1 WSHSY, CDR2 SAAADI. CDR3 amino acids: CASTSGSSYEQYF. For the CDR3, the DNA is TGCGCCAGCACTAGCGGGAGCTCCTACGAGCAGTACTTC.

In its sample, this clonotype was seen a few times. V and J are TRBV12-3 or TRBV12-4 and TRBJ1-2, with D tentatively TRBD1 (5 bases). This CDR3 contains 13 residues. V lost 5 bases, J lost 4 bases, and 11 bases lay in between. The CDR3 coding sequence is TGTGCCAGCAGTGCACAGGAATCCTATGGCTACACCTTC. Its protein product is CASSAQESYGYTF.

This clonotype has just a few counts. The chain couples TRBV10-3 to TRBJ2-1, with D tentatively TRBD1 or TRBD2 (5 bases each). Between the trimmed V and J ends, which lost 3 bases and 5 bases, there was a span of 20 bases. The CDR3 totals 17 residues. Germline V gives CDR1 ENHRY, CDR2 SYGVKD. CDR3 in DNA: TGTGCCATCAGTGAAGGTGTCGTTGGGACCCTCAACAATGAGCAGTTCTTC. Translated: CAISEGVVGTLNNEQFF.

This clonotype was counted only a few times. The V and J genes are TRBV7-8 and TRBJ2-5; tentative D call: TRBD1 (5 bases). Looked up from germline, CDR1 is SGHVS and CDR2 is FQNEAQ. V was clipped by 5 bases and J by 3 bases, with 13 bases between them. The CDR3 has 14 amino acids. The CDR3 loop is CASSPTGQEETQYF. The CDR3 DNA reads TGTGCCAGCAGCCCTACAGGCCAAGAAGAGACCCAGTACTTC.

The genes are TRBV28 and TRBJ2-3, with 10 positions matching TRBD2. The CDR3 runs 16 residues. V trimming: 2 bases; J trimming: 2 bases; junction bases outside the gene matches: 4. Germline assignment: CDR1 MDHEN and CDR2 SYDVKM. CDR3 region: CASSLATSGYTDTQYF. CDR3 DNA: TGTGCCAGCAGTTTAGCGACTAGCGGGTACACAGATACGCAGTATTTT.

In its sample, this clonotype was seen many times. This sequence joins TRBV20-1 and TRBJ1-2, with D unresolved. This CDR3 has 11 residues. V was shortened by 4 bases and J by 5 bases, with 8 bases between the two germline ends. In germline, CDR1 is DFQATT, CDR2 SNEGSKA (reference sequence). CDR3: CSANHGYGYTF. In DNA form, the CDR3 reads TGCAGTGCTAACCACGGGTATGGCTACACCTTC.

Only a few counts were recorded for this clonotype. This chain uses TRBV11-2 with TRBJ2-5, with D maybe TRBD1 (5 bases). Germline lookup yields CDR1 SGHAT and CDR2 FQNNGV. This CDR3 comprises 14 residues. Trimming removed 1 base at V and 0 bases at J, with 6 bases between. CDR3 in DNA: TGTGCCAGCAGCTTAGGGACAAACCAAGAGACCCAGTACTTC. Translating gives CASSLGTNQETQYF.

This clonotype occurred a few times. The CDR3 DNA reads TGTGCCAGCAGCTTTCTAGCGCTCCAAGAGACCCAGTACTTC. This codes for CASSFLALQETQYF. The J gene is TRBJ2-5, the V gene TRBV5-8, with a weak D call TRBD2 (6 bases). V gave up 2 bases and J gave up 1 base, with 9 bases separating them. CDR1 and CDR2 (germline): SGHTS, YDEGEE. The CDR3 is made up of 14 amino acids. The variable domain in full, completed from reference TRBV5-8 and TRBJ2-5, reads EAGVTQSPTHLIKTRGQQATLRCSPISGHTSVYWYQQALGLGLQFLLWYDEGEERNRGNFPPRFSGRQFPNYSSELNVNALELEDSALYLCASSFLALQETQYFGPGTRLLVL.

This clonotype was observed a few times. The rearrangement joins TRBV5-1 to TRBJ2-7, with no clear D. From germline, CDR1 is SGHRS and CDR2 YFSETQ. This CDR3 contains 16 residues. Trimming pared 0 bases from V and 0 bases from J, leaving 13 bases between. The CDR3 DNA reads TGCGCCAGCAGCTTGGGTCTCGCGTCCAGCTCCTACGAGCAGTACTTC. Protein sequence: CASSLGLASSSYEQYF.

This clonotype was detected a few times. The chain employs TRBV5-1 and TRBJ2-3, with no clear D. Germline loops: CDR1 SGHRS, CDR2 YFSETQ. The V gene lost 0 bases and the J gene lost 2 bases, with 19 bases spanning the gap. The CDR3 contains 18 residues. The CDR3 bases are TGCGCCAGCAGCTTGGGAATAGGCAATGTGAAATTCACAGATACGCAGTATTTT. Translated, it gives CASSLGIGNVKFTDTQYF.

This clonotype was counted only a few times. The chain is built from TRBV7-9 and TRBJ1-2; 10 bases are shared with TRBD1. Germline CDR1 reads SEHNR; CDR2 reads FQNEAQ (reference sequence). V lost 4 bases to trimming and J lost 5 bases; unmatched junction nucleotides: 13. The CDR3 covers 17 residues. This chain's CDR3 is CASSSGDRGGIGYGYTF. CDR3 DNA: TGTGCCAGCAGCTCCGGGGACAGGGGAGGTATCGGGTATGGCTACACCTTC.

The chain employs TRBV20-1 and TRBJ2-3; TRBD2 matches at 8 bases. The germline V gene has CDR1 DFQATT and CDR2 SNEGSKA (reference sequence). The V and J ends lost 3 bases and 1 base, in that order; junction bases with no gene match: 12. CDR3 length: 17 amino acids. CDR3 region: CSARKASGRIRTDTQYF. CDR3 DNA sequence: TGCAGTGCTAGGAAGGCTAGCGGGCGGATTCGCACAGATACGCAGTATTTT.

The genes are TRBV6-1 and TRBJ1-5, with D possibly matching TRBD1 (6 bases). V was shortened by 6 bases and J by 7 bases, with 25 bases between the two germline ends. The CDR3 covers 17 residues. Looked up from germline, CDR1 is MNHNS and CDR2 is SASEGT. As DNA, the CDR3 is TGTGCCAGCAGGCCGGGGGGGGCGGCCCCTTCGGGCCAGCCCCAGCATTTT. Amino acids: CASRPGGAAPSGQPQHF.

This rearrangement joins TRBV20-1 to TRBJ2-3; 8 bases match TRBD2. V dropped 5 bases and J dropped 0; count of bases not matched to a gene: 4. Germline V gene lookup returns CDR1 DFQATT and CDR2 SNEGSKA (reference sequence). This CDR3 spans 14 amino acids. The chain's CDR3 is CSAAGGLSTDTQYF. Here the CDR3 DNA reads TGCAGTGCTGCGGGGGGCCTTAGCACAGATACGCAGTATTTT.

This clonotype was picked up a small number of times. V is TRBV5-1 and J is TRBJ1-6, with D maybe TRBD1 (5 bases). Germline V gene data show CDR1 as SGHRS and CDR2 as YFSETQ. V was cut by 0 bases and J by 4 bases, with 11 bases left in between. CDR3 length equals 16 residues. In DNA form, the CDR3 reads TGCGCCAGCAGCTTGGGACCCGGGGCTTATAATTCACCCCTCCACTTT. Encoded protein: CASSLGPGAYNSPLHF.

The gene calls are TRBV7-8 and TRBJ2-2; D is possibly TRBD2 (7 bases). CDR1 is SGHVS and CDR2 is FQNEAQ in the germline V gene. CDR3 length equals 14 residues. V was pared by 5 bases and J by 6 bases, with 13 bases between. CDR3 region: CASSPWEGAGELFF. DNA of the CDR3: TGTGCCAGCAGCCCCTGGGAGGGGGCCGGGGAGCTGTTTTTT.

The chain links TRBV5-1 to TRBJ2-3; D is possibly TRBD2 (5 bases). V gave up 4 bases and J gave up 6 bases, with 9 bases separating them. The CDR3 is 12 amino acids. CDR1 is SGHRS and CDR2 is YFSETQ in the germline V gene. The CDR3 nucleotides are TGCGCCAGCAGCGTACGAGGGGATACGCAGTATTTT. Translating it yields CASSVRGDTQYF.